This entry lists 12 T cell receptor beta chains sequenced from one sample in a study of graft-versus-host responses after intestinal transplantation. Intraepithelial lymphocytes and lamina propria lymphocytes were released through processing of graft tissue. Profiled with immunoSEQ multiplex PCR; TCRdb holds only in-frame clones, not every one. Of approximately 15,000 clones in the sample, 75% to 85% were seen once. The sequencing used ileum tissue, collected about 15 weeks after intestinal transplant. These receptors originate from a human patient who received an intestinal transplant, so some T cells may come from the graft donor.

The V gene is TRBV10-1, the J gene TRBJ2-7; 10 bases agree with TRBD2. CDR1 is WNHNN and CDR2 is SYGVQD in the germline V gene (reference sequence). The J segment lost 3 bases and the V segment lost 3 bases, leaving 8 bases of the junction unmatched. The CDR3 totals 16 residues. The CDR3 loop reads CASSDPGTSAIYEQYF. The CDR3 DNA reads as TGCGCCAGCAGTGACCCCGGGACTAGCGCGATCTACGAGCAGTACTTC.

V usage is TRBV5-1 and J usage is TRBJ2-5; TRBD2 matches 11 bases. The CDR3 covers 16 residues. V shed 1 base and J 5 bases; nucleotides not matched to a gene: 7. Germline CDR1 reads SGHRS; CDR2 reads YFSETQ. CDR3 protein: CASSLYSSGGKETQYF. The CDR3 nucleotides read TGCGCCAGCAGCTTGTATTCTAGCGGGGGGAAGGAGACCCAGTACTTC.

The gene calls are TRBV6-5 and TRBJ1-6; D not resolved. This CDR3 spans 12 amino acids. Trimming took off 5 bases at V and 7 bases at J, with 6 bases between the two ends. Germline V gene data show CDR1 as MNHEY and CDR2 as SVGAGI. The CDR3 nucleotides are TGTGCCAGCAGTGACGGGAATTCACCCCTCCACTTT. It codes for CASSDGNSPLHF.

This clone was recorded a few times. For the CDR3, the DNA is TGCGCCAGCAGCCAAGTCAAGGGGTTGGGAGAGACCCAGTACTTC. It codes for CASSQVKGLGETQYF. This chain joins TRBV4-1 and TRBJ2-5; D might be TRBD1 (5 bases). Per the germline V gene, CDR1 is MGHRA and CDR2 is YSYEKL. CDR3 length equals 15 residues. V gave up 1 base and J gave up 4 bases, with 13 bases separating them.

The V call is TRBV5-4, the J call TRBJ2-5, with TRBD1 matching over 8 bases. V shed 5 bases, J shed 5 bases, and the junction held 8 bases outside the gene matches. Germline V lookup: CDR1 SGHNT, CDR2 YYREEE (reference sequence). The CDR3 is 14 residues long. The CDR3 loop is CASSPTGAGETQYF. Written as DNA, the CDR3 is TGTGCCAGCAGTCCGACAGGGGCGGGGGAGACCCAGTACTTC.

The chain joins TRBV5-1 to TRBJ2-2; D might be TRBD2 (5 bases). Germline V gives CDR1 SGHRS, CDR2 YFSETQ. CDR3 length: 15 residues. Deletions cut 4 bases from V and 0 bases from J, with 10 bases between. The chain's CDR3 is CASSLLVTNTGELFF. The DNA of the CDR3 is TGCGCCAGCAGCCTACTAGTTACGAACACCGGGGAGCTGTTTTTT.

This clone was recorded a few times. This chain connects TRBV5-1 to TRBJ2-7, with 12 positions matching TRBD2. CDR1 SGHRS and CDR2 YFSETQ come from the germline V gene. This CDR3 spans 17 amino acids. The V gene end was trimmed by 0 bases and the J gene end by 1 base; junction bases not matched to a gene: 5. CDR3: CASSLALTSGRSYEQYF. DNA for the CDR3: TGCGCCAGCAGCTTGGCCCTCACTAGCGGGAGGTCCTACGAGCAGTACTTC.

The chain employs TRBV6-1 and TRBJ2-7; 7 bases map to TRBD2. This CDR3 is built from 15 residues. CDR1 MNHNS and CDR2 SASEGT come from the germline V gene. The trim removed 6 bases at V and 5 bases at J, leaving 13 bases unmatched. The CDR3 loop is CASSAMWGGRNEQYF. DNA of the CDR3: TGTGCCAGCAGCGCCATGTGGGGCGGGAGAAACGAGCAGTACTTC.

The V and J genes are TRBV6-1 and TRBJ1-2; 10 nucleotides align to TRBD1. CDR3 length: 13 residues. Germline CDR1 reads MNHNS; CDR2 reads SASEGT. The V segment lost 5 bases and the J segment 8 bases; nucleotides outside the gene matches: 5. CDR3: CASSTGQGQGYTF. The DNA of the CDR3 is TGTGCCAGCAGTACGGGACAGGGGCAAGGCTACACCTTC.

CDR3 in DNA: TGCGCCAGCAGTGAAGCGGGAGGGCCCACAGATACGCAGTATTTT. Translation gives CASSEAGGPTDTQYF. This chain links TRBV10-1 with TRBJ2-3; 10 positions agree with TRBD2. The CDR3 length is 15 residues. Germline CDR1 and CDR2: WNHNN and SYGVQD (reference sequence). Germline trimming cut 3 bases from V and 2 bases from J; bases unmatched to any gene: 2.

The chain joins TRBV19 to TRBJ1-3; D gene unclear. V was clipped by 4 bases and J by 4 bases, with 17 bases between them. Germline V gene sequence: CDR1 LNHDA, CDR2 SQIVND (reference sequence). The CDR3 covers 16 residues. The CDR3 protein is CASSTLDFAGGNTIYF. The CDR3 region has the DNA TGTGCCAGTAGTACCCTGGACTTTGCGGGGGGAAACACCATATATTTT.

Of note for this clone: Other DNA sequences within the sample encode an identical CDR3. The DNA of the CDR3 is TGTGCCAGCAGCGGGCTCATACTTGGGGGGCGAGGCTACACCTTC. The encoded protein is CASSGLILGGRGYTF. V gene TRBV9 combines with J gene TRBJ1-2; D is perhaps TRBD1 (6 bases). This CDR3 is built from 15 residues. Germline-derived CDR1 and CDR2 are SGDLS and YYNGEE. V shed 3 bases and J shed 8 bases, with 20 bases lying between them. Using reference TRBV9 and TRBJ1-2 for the parts outside the CDR3, the full variable domain is DSGVTQTPKHLITATGQRVTLRCSPRSGDLSVYWYQQSLDQGLQFLIQYYNGEERAKGNILERFSAQQFPDLHSELNLSSLELGDSALYFCASSGLILGGRGYTFGSGTRLTVV.